The 21 T cell receptor beta chains given below trace back to one sample, sequenced in a study of radiotherapy plus CTLA-4 blockade in lung cancer. Clones were sequenced by immunoSEQ multiplex PCR, and TCRdb holds only the in-frame ones, with some missing. Seen here are roughly 69,000 clones, approximately 79% observed once, and the top ten hold 15% to 20%. The material sequenced was peripheral blood, taken from a patient treated with radiotherapy plus ipilimumab. These receptors were obtained from a human donor with non-small cell lung cancer whose response to radiotherapy plus ipilimumab could not be evaluated. Some clones in this sample may be carry-over from other donors' samples.

The chain employs TRBV28 and TRBJ2-7; D not resolved. The germline gives CDR1 MDHEN, CDR2 SYDVKM. This CDR3 has 10 amino acids. V lost 2 bases, J lost 8 bases, and 4 bases lay in between. CDR3: CASSLNKQYF. CDR3 sequence (DNA): TGTGCCAGCAGTTTAAACAAGCAGTACTTC.

V and J are TRBV28 and TRBJ1-1; D is unresolved. Trimming left V 2 bases short and J 1 base short, with 5 bases between. The CDR3 is made up of 13 amino acids. Germline V gene lookup returns CDR1 MDHEN and CDR2 SYDVKM. The CDR3 DNA reads TGTGCCAGCAGTTTACCCGGGAACACTGAAGCTTTCTTT. Encoded protein: CASSLPGNTEAFF.

The V call is TRBV6-5, the J call TRBJ1-1; TRBD1 is a possible D gene (5 bases). Germline values: CDR1 MNHEY, CDR2 SVGAGI. There are 14 residues in the CDR3. The V end lost 7 bases, the J end lost 5 bases, and 17 bases lay between the germline ends. The CDR3 sequence: CASIGLGRGTEAFF. The CDR3 DNA reads as TGTGCCAGCATAGGGTTGGGGCGGGGGACTGAAGCTTTCTTT.

The V and J genes are TRBV20-1 and TRBJ2-7; D gene ambiguous. This CDR3 is 11 amino acids long. Trimming left V 7 bases short and J 2 bases short, with 9 bases between. Germline loops: CDR1 DFQATT, CDR2 SNEGSKA (reference sequence). CDR3 sequence: CSVAQAYEQYF. As DNA, the CDR3 is TGCAGTGTGGCCCAAGCCTACGAGCAGTACTTC.

The chain uses TRBV5-1 and TRBJ2-1; TRBD1 agrees at 9 bases. This CDR3 has 13 residues. Looked up from germline, CDR1 is SGHRS and CDR2 is YFSETQ. Trimming cost V 4 bases and J 9 bases; bases outside gene matches: 5. The CDR3 sequence is CASSPDRGAEQFF. CDR3 coding DNA: TGCGCCAGCAGCCCCGACAGGGGGGCTGAGCAGTTCTTC.

In this sample, this clone turned up once. V usage is TRBV18 and J usage is TRBJ2-1; 15 bases line up with TRBD2. In germline, CDR1 is KGHSH, CDR2 LQKENI. CDR3 size: 16 residues. V shed 4 bases and J 8 bases; nucleotides not matched to a gene: 6. CDR3 sequence reads: CASSRGLAGGIDEQFF. CDR3 DNA sequence: TGTGCCAGCTCACGCGGACTAGCGGGGGGGATTGATGAGCAGTTCTTC.

The V and J genes are TRBV30 and TRBJ1-1, with no clear D. This CDR3 has 15 amino acids. Germline assignment: CDR1 GTSNPN and CDR2 SVGIG (reference sequence). V was trimmed by 4 bases and J by 4 bases, leaving 19 bases between them. CDR3 nucleotide sequence: TGTGCCTGGACCGTCGGGGTCCTACGGGGCACTGAAGCTTTCTTT. This encodes CAWTVGVLRGTEAFF.

V and J are TRBV27 and TRBJ1-2, with a tentative D call TRBD1 (6 bases). Trimming removed 6 bases at V and 7 bases at J, with 15 bases between. The CDR3 has 13 amino acids. The germline gives CDR1 MNHEY, CDR2 SMNVEV (reference sequence). The CDR3 reads CASSRQVWGGYTF. The CDR3 DNA reads TGTGCCAGCAGCCGACAGGTTTGGGGTGGCTACACCTTC.

This chain uses TRBV2 with TRBJ2-5; D remains unclear. CDR1 and CDR2 from the germline V gene are SNHLY and FYNNEI. The V end lost 4 bases, the J end lost 4 bases, and 10 bases lay between the germline ends. This CDR3 is built from 13 residues. CDR3 sequence (DNA): TGTGCCAGCAGTGGCGGTTCCGGAGAGACCCAGTACTTC. It encodes CASSGGSGETQYF.

The chain employs TRBV28 and TRBJ2-7; the match to TRBD1 covers 12 bases. This CDR3 contains 14 residues. Trimming cost V 8 bases and J 6 bases; bases outside gene matches: 8. Per germline, CDR1 MDHEN and CDR2 SYDVKM. CDR3 region: CASGSWGQGAEQYF. CDR3 DNA sequence: TGTGCCAGCGGGTCCTGGGGACAGGGGGCCGAGCAGTACTTC.

The rearrangement links TRBV15 to TRBJ2-1, with 9 bases identical to TRBD2. The V and J ends lost 4 bases and 9 bases, in that order; junction bases with no gene match: 13. Germline-derived CDR1 and CDR2 are LNHNV and YYDKDF (reference sequence). This CDR3 comprises 16 residues. CDR3 DNA: TGTGCCACCAGCAAGTTAGCGGGGGTGAACATGGGTGAGCAGTTCTTC. Encoded protein: CATSKLAGVNMGEQFF.

The rearrangement links TRBV5-4 to TRBJ2-2, with 7 nucleotides matching TRBD2. V was pared by 7 bases and J by 3 bases, with 9 bases of the junction left unmatched. Germline values: CDR1 SGHNT, CDR2 YYREEE (reference sequence). CDR3 length: 15 amino acids. CDR3 sequence reads: CASHRWEGYTGELFF. The CDR3 region has the DNA TGTGCCAGCCACCGGTGGGAGGGATACACCGGGGAGCTGTTTTTT.

The CDR3 coding sequence is TGTGCCAGCAGCGTAGAAGGGGGTAGTTTCTACAATGAGCAGTTCTTC. Translating it yields CASSVEGGSFYNEQFF. The rearrangement uses TRBV9 and TRBJ2-1; the D gene is possibly TRBD1 (6 bases). The V end was cut by 0 bases, the J end by 3 bases, with 13 bases between. CDR3 length: 16 amino acids. From germline, CDR1 is SGDLS and CDR2 YYNGEE. Filled out from reference TRBV9 and TRBJ2-1, the complete variable domain reads DSGVTQTPKHLITATGQRVTLRCSPRSGDLSVYWYQQSLDQGLQFLIQYYNGEERAKGNILERFSAQQFPDLHSELNLSSLELGDSALYFCASSVEGGSFYNEQFFGPGTRLTVL.

The V call is TRBV6-4, the J call TRBJ2-1; D may be TRBD2 (7 bases). In germline, CDR1 is MRHNA, CDR2 SNTAGT. This CDR3 has 16 amino acids. V lost 0 bases to trimming and J lost 4 bases, with 13 bases between them. The CDR3 is CASSDSYGGLYNEQFF. CDR3 DNA: TGTGCCAGCAGTGACTCCTACGGGGGGCTTTACAATGAGCAGTTCTTC.

A few counts support this clone. The chain employs TRBV4-3 and TRBJ1-1; TRBD1 might be the D (6 bases). Germline values: CDR1 LGHNA, CDR2 YSLEER. Trimming shortened V by 3 bases and J by 3 bases, and 17 bases separated the two germline ends. This CDR3 contains 16 residues. In DNA, the CDR3 is TGCGCCAGCAGCCATCTGTTCAGGGGAGCGTACACTGAAGCTTTCTTT. This codes for CASSHLFRGAYTEAFF.

The V call is TRBV6-5, the J call TRBJ2-7, with D uncertain. Trimming took off 0 bases at V and 2 bases at J, with 11 bases between the two ends. Germline V CDR1 and CDR2: MNHEY, SVGAGI. This CDR3 spans 15 amino acids. CDR3 DNA: TGTGCCAGCAGTTACTCGTCGCTAGGAACCTACGAGCAGTACTTC. Translation: CASSYSSLGTYEQYF.

The sample holds a few counts of this clone. The V and J genes are TRBV6-5 and TRBJ2-5, with 9 bases aligning to TRBD2. This CDR3 is 14 amino acids long. Germline trimming cut 5 bases from V and 6 bases from J; bases unmatched to any gene: 7. Germline CDR1 and CDR2: MNHEY and SVGAGI. The DNA of the CDR3 is TGTGCCAGCAGTACCTCTAGCGGGGTGAAGACCCAGTACTTC. It codes for CASSTSSGVKTQYF.

The rearrangement uses TRBV11-2 and TRBJ2-1; TRBD2 aligns across 12 bases. This CDR3 is 17 amino acids long. The junction had 15 bases not matched to a gene; V was cut back by 5 bases and J by 10 bases. From germline, CDR1 is SGHAT and CDR2 FQNNGV. Here the CDR3 reads CASSPGGLAGWIKEQFF. CDR3 DNA: TGTGCCAGCAGCCCTGGAGGACTAGCGGGGTGGATCAAAGAGCAGTTCTTC.

The rearrangement links TRBV7-8 to TRBJ2-7, with 9 positions matching TRBD1. The CDR3 extends over 14 amino acids. Germline V gene sequence: CDR1 SGHVS, CDR2 FQNEAQ. V was pared by 5 bases and J by 6 bases, with 8 bases of the junction left unmatched. Written as DNA, the CDR3 is TGTGCCAGCAGCCCCACGACAGGGGGGGTCGAGCAGTACTTC. Translation gives CASSPTTGGVEQYF.

The genes are TRBV2 and TRBJ1-2; 7 bases are a match to TRBD1. This CDR3 region has 12 residues. Germline CDR1 SNHLY, CDR2 FYNNEI. V shed 6 bases, J shed 7 bases, and the junction held 5 bases outside the gene matches. CDR3 DNA: TGTGCCAGCAGGACAGGGACTCGTGGCTACACCTTC. It codes for CASRTGTRGYTF. Filled out from reference TRBV2 and TRBJ1-2, the complete variable domain reads EPEVTQTPSHQVTQMGQEVILRCVPISNHLYFYWYRQILGQKVEFLVSFYNNEISEKSEIFDDQFSVERPDGSNFTLKIRSTKLEDSAMYFCASRTGTRGYTFGSGTRLTVV.

The chain couples TRBV6-1 to TRBJ1-1; a weak D match, TRBD1 (6 bases). This CDR3 is 14 amino acids long. Trimming stripped 2 bases from V and 3 bases from J, with 10 bases between. Germline-derived CDR1 and CDR2 are MNHNS and SASEGT. In DNA, the CDR3 is TGTGCCAGCAGTGAACGGGGGGCGGACACTGAAGCTTTCTTT. This gives the protein CASSERGADTEAFF.